This T cell receptor beta chain was sequenced for a study of Ad26.COV2.S vaccination and SARS-CoV-2 variants. Study as a whole: Participant was drawn from the COV1001 Ad26.COV2.S trial arm. Ad26.COV2.S, an intramuscular injection, was given once or twice 56 days apart. Overall study results and limits: Measurements of TCR breadth and depth may have given underestimates of the total T cell responses. In vaccinated individuals, spike-specific CD8+ and CD4+ T cell responses reportedly displayed substantial breadth.

Notes on this clone: The target antigen is unknown.

Noted treatment: some 20 received Ad26.COV2.S at low or high dose, single or two shots; a few received placebo; per-sample allocation not given. On day 63 after the first injection, vaccine and placebo recipients gave samples. Repertoires were generated with immunoSEQ multiplex PCR, while TCRdb's copy carries only in-frame clones and drops some. The table includes about 680,000 clones, roughly nine tenths detected once. Trimming took 9 bases from V and 6 from J, leaving 17 bases between them. The CDR3 runs 14 residues. The germline CDR1 and CDR2 sequences are KGHDR and SFDVKD. This TCR derives from a person between 18 and 59 years old who received the Ad26.COV2.S COVID-19 vaccine or a placebo. The sequenced sample was peripheral blood, obtained in a trial of Ad26.COV2.S vaccine versus placebo. The V and J genes are TRBV24-1 and TRBJ2-1, with TRBD2 as a possible D gene (6 bases). The CDR3 spells CATSGDSVGNEQFF. Written as DNA, the CDR3 is TGTGCCACCTCTGGGGACTCAGTTGGCAATGAGCAGTTCTTC.